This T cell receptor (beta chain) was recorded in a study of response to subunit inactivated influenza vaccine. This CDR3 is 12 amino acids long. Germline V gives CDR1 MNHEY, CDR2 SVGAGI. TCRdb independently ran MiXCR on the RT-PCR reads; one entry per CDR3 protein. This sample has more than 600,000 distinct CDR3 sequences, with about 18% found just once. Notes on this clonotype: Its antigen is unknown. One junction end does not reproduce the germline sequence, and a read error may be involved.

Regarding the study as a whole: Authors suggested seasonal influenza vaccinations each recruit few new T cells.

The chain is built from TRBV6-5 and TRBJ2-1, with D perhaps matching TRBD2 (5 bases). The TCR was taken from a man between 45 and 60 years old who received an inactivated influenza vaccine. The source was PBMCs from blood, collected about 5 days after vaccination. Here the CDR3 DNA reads TGTGCCAGCAGCAGCGGATACAATGTGCAGTTCTTC. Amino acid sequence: CASSSGYNVQFF.